This TCR beta chain was identified in a study of vaccination effects on CD4 cells after COVID-19 (dated by TCRdb to the early 2020s). Regarding the study in general: Each participant received two doses of an mRNA SARS-CoV-2 vaccine, either BNT162b2 or mRNA-1273. SARS-CoV-2 spike-specific CD4+ TCR repertoires were compared before and after mRNA vaccination in COVID-19 convalescent patients and in infection-naive vaccine recipients. The full study included roughly 11 COVID-19 convalescent patients and several SARS-CoV-2-naive healthy vaccine recipients. The Oncomine TCR Beta short-read assay on an Illumina iSeq 100 was used to sequence cultures from other donors in the study.

In the ViraFEST assay, PBMC were stimulated with viral peptide pools, and antigen-specific CD4+ T cell clonotypes were then identified by expansion using TCR sequencing. After around ten days of culture, CD4+ T cells were isolated with the EasySep CD4+ T cell isolation kit. The absence of prior SARS-CoV-2 infection in healthy vaccine recipients was confirmed by negative nucleocapsid antibodies before and after vaccination. Each well held some 1.9 million PBMC cultured in IMDM containing about 5.4% human AB serum, roughly 9.9 IU/ml IL-2 and gentamicin, along with 8 to 10 ug/ml peptides. On days 3 and 7, half of the culture medium was replaced with fresh IL-2-containing medium. Unless otherwise noted, each peptide stimulation condition was cultured in triplicate wells. PBMC were separated from whole blood using Ficoll-Paque Plus gradient centrifugation and were then either cryopreserved at -140C or used fresh. The overlapping peptide pools covered the spike proteins of SARS-CoV-2 and of the common cold coronaviruses HCoV-NL63, HCoV-OC43 and HCoV-229E. The QIAamp micro DNA kit was used to extract genomic DNA from the cultured CD4+ T cells.

The investigation overall reported the following: Marked clonal contraction was observed in both infection-induced and vaccine-induced clones at late post-vaccination timepoints, consistent with waning T cell responses. The study was limited by a small number of convalescent patients, and early post-infection timepoints were lacking. Among healthy vaccine recipients, nearly all vaccine-induced clones were SARS-CoV-2 mono-reactive, and just 1 of 255 was cross-reactive with common cold coronaviruses.

The CDR3 starts with the cysteine, ends with the phenylalanine, and has 17 residues. CDR3 DNA only is kept here, 51 bases in frame from base 1. Here V drops 1 base and J drops 5 bases, and the junction holds 11 bases not matched to any gene. The germline V gene gives CDR1 as LGHNA and CDR2 as YSLEER. On this clone: What antigen it recognizes has not been identified. Base quality data are lacking; no much larger clone is found one base away.

Library creation used the immunoSEQ multiplex PCR assay. DNA from the cultured, isolated CD4+ T cells was subjected to TCR beta CDR3 sequencing. Turning to the authors' computational methods: Non-productive TCR sequences were removed and reads were trimmed to the CDR3 region, keeping CDR3s of at least 7 amino acids. The MANAFEST web app was used to identify antigen-specific clonotypes by comparing expansion in peptide wells with expansion in reference cultures. Positive clones required FDR<0.05 expansion versus reference and all other wells, odds ratio above 5, and frequency above 0.1% in two replicate wells. A clonotype was defined as cross-reactive if the clonotype was significantly expanded both in SARS-CoV-2 spike wells and in at least one common cold coronavirus spike condition. CDR3 similarity was assessed by Levenshtein distance with the stringdist R package, and unrooted trees were built with ape in R 3.6.1. Here the immuneACCESS table is served through TCRdb, limited to in-frame sequences with V and J called. Missing clones are a known gap in these copies; in checked studies unresolved V genes cover under half, and the rest lacks a known reason. V and J calls and clone size are those listed in that table; D and trimming were worked out from the DNA. This sample is represented by over 45,000 clones; roughly 70% of them were singletons. About 17% of the sample rests with the top ten.

The origin of this receptor is a human donor who received a COVID-19 vaccine. The chain is made from TRBV4-3 and TRBJ2-5, with 9 bases matching TRBD2. This sample comprised CD4+ T cells from PBMCs cultured with SARS-CoV-2 spike peptides, obtained before COVID-19 vaccination. The sample's cell subset or site label is to be understood as: SARS-CoV-2 spike overlapping peptide pool stimulation. The CDR3 protein sequence reads: CASSQGATRGGHETQYF. The DNA sequence follows: TGCGCCAGCAGCCAAGGAGCGACGCGGGGGGGCCACGAGACCCAGTACTTC.